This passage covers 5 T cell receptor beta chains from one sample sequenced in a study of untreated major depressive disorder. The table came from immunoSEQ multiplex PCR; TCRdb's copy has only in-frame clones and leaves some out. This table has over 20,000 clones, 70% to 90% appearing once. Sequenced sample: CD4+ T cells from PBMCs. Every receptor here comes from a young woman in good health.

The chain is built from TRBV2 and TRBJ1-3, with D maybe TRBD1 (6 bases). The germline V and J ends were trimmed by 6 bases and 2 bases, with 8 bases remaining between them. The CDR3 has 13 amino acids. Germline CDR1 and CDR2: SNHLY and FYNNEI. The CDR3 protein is CASRQGPGNTIYF. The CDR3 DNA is TGTGCCAGCAGACAGGGACCTGGAAACACCATATATTTT.

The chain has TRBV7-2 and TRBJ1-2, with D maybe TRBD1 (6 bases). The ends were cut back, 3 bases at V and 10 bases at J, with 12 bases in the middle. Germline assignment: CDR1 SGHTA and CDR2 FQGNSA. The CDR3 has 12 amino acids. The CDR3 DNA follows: TGTGCCAGCAGCTTTACAGGGAGGGACTACACCTTC. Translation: CASSFTGRDYTF.

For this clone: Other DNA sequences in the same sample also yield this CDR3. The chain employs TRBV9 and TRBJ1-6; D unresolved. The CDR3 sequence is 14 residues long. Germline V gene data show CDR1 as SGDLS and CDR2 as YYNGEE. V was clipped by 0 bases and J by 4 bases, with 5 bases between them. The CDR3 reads CASSVDSYNSPLHF. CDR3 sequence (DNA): TGTGCCAGCAGCGTAGACAGTTATAATTCACCCCTCCACTTT.

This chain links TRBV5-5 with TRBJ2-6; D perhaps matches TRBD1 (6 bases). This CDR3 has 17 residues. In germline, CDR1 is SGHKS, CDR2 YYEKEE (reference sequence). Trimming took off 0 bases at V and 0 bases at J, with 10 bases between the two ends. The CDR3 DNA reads TGTGCCAGCAGCTTGGTAGGGACAAACTCTGGGGCCAACGTCCTGACTTTC. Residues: CASSLVGTNSGANVLTF. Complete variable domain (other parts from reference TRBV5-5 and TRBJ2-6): DAGVTQSPTHLIKTRGQQVTLRCSPISGHKSVSWYQQVLGQGPQFIFQYYEKEERGRGNFPDRFSARQFPNYSSELNVNALLLGDSALYLCASSLVGTNSGANVLTFGAGSRLTVL.

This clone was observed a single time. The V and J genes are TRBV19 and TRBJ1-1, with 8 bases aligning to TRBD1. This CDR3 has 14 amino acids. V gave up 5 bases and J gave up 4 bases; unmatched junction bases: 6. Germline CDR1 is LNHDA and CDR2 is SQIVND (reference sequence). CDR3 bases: TGTGCCAGTAGTCGGACAGGGCCCTTCACTGAAGCTTTCTTT. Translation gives CASSRTGPFTEAFF.